The present T cell receptor (beta chain) was sequenced within a study of Ad26.COV2.S vaccination and SARS-CoV-2 variants. Study results and caveats: Vaccine and placebo recipients had comparable breadth of non-spike TCRs. Researchers cautioned that TCR breadth and depth analyses may have underestimated total T cell responses. Greater spike-specific TCR breadth was seen in vaccine recipients than in placebo recipients. Reported post-vaccination CD8+ and CD4+ T cell responses to spike showed substantial breadth.

The table came from immunoSEQ multiplex PCR; TCRdb's copy has only in-frame clones and leaves some out. Among 180,000 or so clones listed, roughly nine tenths were seen once. In this sample, this clone turned up a few times. Its antigen is unidentified. Sequence at one end of the junction differs from germline and may be a read error. From germline, CDR1 is SGHRS and CDR2 YFSETQ. The CDR3 is 16 residues long. This specimen consisted of peripheral blood, obtained after recovery from COVID-19. This rearrangement joins TRBV5-1 to TRBJ2-2; a possible D gene is TRBD2 (6 bases). The receptor was derived from a human donor who had recovered from COVID-19. Written as DNA, the CDR3 is TGCGCCAGCACCTTGTCGGCCGCAGCCGGGACTGGGGAGCTGTTTTTT. Protein product: CASTLSAAAGTGELFF.